These T cell receptor beta chains were read from a single sample in a study of post-analysis software for immune sequencing data. TCRdb re-derived calls from the PCR reads in MiXCR, one entry per CDR3 protein. The sample lists about 200,000 distinct CDR3 sequences; around 29% were seen once. Sequences were obtained from blood. The receptor set was obtained from a girl under 18 with multiple sclerosis. The CDR3 runs from the conserved cysteine through the conserved F or W. The D gene is left open where the match is weak. The size field is filled for only some rows; it gives once, few, many or a size class.

clone size	D gene	J gene	V gene	CDR3 protein	CDR3 DNA
many	TRBD2	TRBJ2-1	TRBV11-2	CASSRGRGKFF	TGTGCCAGCAGCCGCGGGAGGGGAAAGTTCTTC
many	TRBD2	TRBJ2-1	TRBV24-1	CATSDPTSGGANEQFF	TGTGCCACCAGTGACCCTACTAGCGGGGGGGCCAATGAGCAGTTCTTC
-	-	TRBJ2-5	TRBV3-1	CACSPTRGGQETQYF	TGTGCCTGCAGCCCAACACGGGGCGGGCAAGAGACCCAGTACTTC
many	-	TRBJ2-1	TRBV5-1	CASSLSSFSYNEQFF	TGCGCCAGCAGCTTGTCGAGTTTCTCCTACAATGAGCAGTTCTTC
-	TRBD2	TRBJ2-7	TRBV20-1	CSAKTSGSPEQYF	TGCAGTGCCAAGACTAGCGGGAGTCCCGAGCAGTACTTC
-	TRBD1	TRBJ2-1	TRBV6-4	CASSDSGQGAGINEQFF	TGTGCCAGCAGTGACTCGGGACAGGGGGCAGGAATCAATGAGCAGTTCTTC
many	TRBD1	TRBJ2-5	TRBV25-1	CASSDLGQGQETQYF	TGTGCCAGCAGTGATCTCGGACAGGGCCAAGAGACCCAGTACTTC
few	-	TRBJ2-2	TRBV9	CASSVGTTGELFF	TGTGCCAGCAGCGTAGGAACCACCGGGGAGCTGTTTTTT
-	TRBD1	TRBJ1-2	TRBV2	CASSAGGGGYTF	TGTGCCAGCAGTGCAGGGGGAGGAGGCTACACCTTC
-	-	TRBJ1-5	TRBV20-1	CSVFRALNQPQHF	TGCAGTGTCTTCCGGGCACTCAATCAGCCCCAGCATTTT
many	-	TRBJ2-1	TRBV7-8	CASSLGGRNEQFF	TGTGCCAGCAGCTTAGGGGGCAGGAATGAGCAGTTCTTC
-	TRBD1	TRBJ1-1	TRBV6-5	CASSPWDRMNTEAFF	TGTGCCAGCAGTCCCTGGGACAGGATGAACACTGAAGCTTTCTTT
-	TRBD2	TRBJ2-7	TRBV12-3/TRBV12-4	CASSTLGRVGEQYF	TGTGCCAGCTCTACCCTTGGGAGGGTGGGCGAGCAGTACTTC
many	-	TRBJ2-1	TRBV29-1	CSVENGVAHNEQFF	TGCAGCGTTGAAAACGGGGTAGCCCACAATGAGCAGTTCTTC
-	-	TRBJ2-2	TRBV9	CASSVRGARTGELFF	TGTGCCAGCAGCGTAAGAGGGGCCCGGACCGGGGAGCTGTTTTTT
-	-	TRBJ1-1	TRBV12-5	CAGARPPTSTMNTEAFF	TGTGCTGGTGCCAGGCCCCCGACCTCTACTATGAACACTGAAGCTTTCTTT
-	-	TRBJ1-5	TRBV7-2	CASSLDRRNNQPQHF	TGTGCCAGCAGCTTAGACAGGAGGAACAATCAGCCCCAGCATTTT
few	-	TRBJ2-1	TRBV9	CASSVLPIVGQSYNEQFF	TGTGCCAGCAGCGTCCTCCCAATAGTCGGCCAATCCTACAATGAGCAGTTCTTC
-	-	TRBJ2-2	TRBV7-8	CASSFRQGGTGELFF	TGTGCCAGCAGCTTCCGACAGGGAGGAACCGGGGAGCTGTTTTTT
-	-	TRBJ2-1	TRBV5-1	CASSLIPSGSRGNEQFF	TGCGCCAGCAGCTTAATCCCCAGCGGGTCGAGGGGTAATGAGCAGTTCTTC
-	TRBD1	TRBJ1-2	TRBV5-1	CASREPGQALQNPYGYTF	TGCGCCAGCAGAGAACCGGGACAGGCCCTACAAAACCCCTATGGCTACACCTTC
many	-	TRBJ2-6	TRBV7-9	CASSLGGTGANVLTF	TGTGCCAGCAGCTTGGGTGGCACTGGGGCCAACGTCCTGACTTTC
many	TRBD2	TRBJ2-7	TRBV27	CASSRAGRASYEQYF	TGTGCCAGCAGTCGGGCAGGGAGGGCTTCCTACGAGCAGTACTTC
few	-	TRBJ1-1	TRBV5-1	CASSAGPNTEAFF	TGCGCCAGCAGCGCGGGACCGAACACTGAAGCTTTCTTT
many	TRBD2	TRBJ2-3	TRBV7-2	CASSLSSGNTDTQYF	TGTGCCAGCAGCTTATCTAGCGGGAACACAGATACGCAGTATTTT
many	TRBD1	TRBJ2-1	TRBV24-1	CATSDAGTGGDEQFF	TGTGCCACCAGTGACGCCGGGACAGGGGGCGATGAGCAGTTCTTC
many	TRBD2	TRBJ2-1	TRBV6-5	CASSLAGGVEQFF	TGTGCCAGCAGTCTAGCGGGGGGGGTTGAGCAGTTCTTC
-	TRBD1	TRBJ1-6	TRBV10-1	CASGWTGNSPLHF	TGCGCCAGCGGTTGGACAGGGAATTCACCCCTCCACTTT
many	TRBD2	TRBJ2-1	TRBV18	CASSPLAGTTSHEQFF	TGTGCCAGCTCACCCCTAGCGGGAACAACAAGCCATGAGCAGTTCTTC
-	TRBD2	TRBJ2-3	TRBV7-2	CASSSLAGTTDTQYF	TGTGCCAGCAGCTCTCTAGCGGGGACCACAGATACGCAGTATTTT
many	-	TRBJ1-2	TRBV20-1	CSARDGQSNYGYTF	TGCAGTGCTAGAGACGGACAGTCTAACTATGGCTACACCTTC
-	-	TRBJ1-5	TRBV2	CASSKGNSNQPQHF	TGTGCCAGCAGTAAGGGGAATAGCAATCAGCCCCAGCATTTT
-	-	TRBJ2-3	TRBV20-1	CSARDSPRAGDTQYF	TGCAGTGCTAGAGATTCGCCGCGGGCCGGAGATACGCAGTATTTT